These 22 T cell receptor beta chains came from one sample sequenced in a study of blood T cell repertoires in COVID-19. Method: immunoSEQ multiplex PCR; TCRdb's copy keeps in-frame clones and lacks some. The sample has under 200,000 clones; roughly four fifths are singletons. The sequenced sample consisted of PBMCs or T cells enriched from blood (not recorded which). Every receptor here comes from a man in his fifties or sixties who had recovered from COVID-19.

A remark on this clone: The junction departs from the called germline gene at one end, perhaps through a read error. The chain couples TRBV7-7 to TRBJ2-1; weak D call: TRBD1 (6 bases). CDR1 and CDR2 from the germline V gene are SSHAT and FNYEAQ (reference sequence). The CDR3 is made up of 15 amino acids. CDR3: CASSNGLGARNEQFF. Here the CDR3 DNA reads TGTGCTAGCAGCAACGGACTGGGGGCGAGGAATGAGCAGTTCTTC.

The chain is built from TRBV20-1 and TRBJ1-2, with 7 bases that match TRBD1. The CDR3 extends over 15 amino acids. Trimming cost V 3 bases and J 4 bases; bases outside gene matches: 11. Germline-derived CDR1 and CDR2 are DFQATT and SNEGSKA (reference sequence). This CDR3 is CSASTRQGDGYGYTF. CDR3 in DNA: TGCAGTGCTAGTACAAGACAGGGTGATGGCTATGGCTACACCTTC.

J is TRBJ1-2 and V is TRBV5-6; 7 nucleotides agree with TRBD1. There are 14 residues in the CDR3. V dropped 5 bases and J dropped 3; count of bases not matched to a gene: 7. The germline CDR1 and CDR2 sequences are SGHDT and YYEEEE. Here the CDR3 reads CASSPGQLHYGYTF. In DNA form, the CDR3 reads TGTGCCAGCAGTCCGGGACAGCTTCACTATGGCTACACCTTC.

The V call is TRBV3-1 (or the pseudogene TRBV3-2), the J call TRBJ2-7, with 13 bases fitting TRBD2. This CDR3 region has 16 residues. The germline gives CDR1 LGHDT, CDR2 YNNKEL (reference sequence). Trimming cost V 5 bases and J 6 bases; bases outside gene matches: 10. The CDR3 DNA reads TGTGCCAGCAGCGCGACTAGCGGGGGGCTCAATTCCGAGCAGTACTTC. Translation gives CASSATSGGLNSEQYF.

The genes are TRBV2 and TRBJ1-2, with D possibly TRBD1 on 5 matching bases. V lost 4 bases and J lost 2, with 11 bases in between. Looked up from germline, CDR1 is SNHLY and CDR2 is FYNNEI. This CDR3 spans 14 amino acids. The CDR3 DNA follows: TGTGCCAGCAGTGGACAGTCGACCAACTATGGCTACACCTTC. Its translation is CASSGQSTNYGYTF.

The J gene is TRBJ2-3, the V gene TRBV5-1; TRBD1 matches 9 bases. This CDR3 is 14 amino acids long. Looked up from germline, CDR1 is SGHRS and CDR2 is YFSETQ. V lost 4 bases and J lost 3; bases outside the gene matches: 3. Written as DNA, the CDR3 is TGCGCCAGCAGCGAGACAGGGGGAACAGATACGCAGTATTTT. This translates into CASSETGGTDTQYF.

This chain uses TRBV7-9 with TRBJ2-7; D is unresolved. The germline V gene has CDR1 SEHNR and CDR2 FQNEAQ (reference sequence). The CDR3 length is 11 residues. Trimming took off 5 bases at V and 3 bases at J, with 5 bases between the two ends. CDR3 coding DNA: TGTGCCAGCAGCCACGGCTACGAGCAGTACTTC. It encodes CASSHGYEQYF.

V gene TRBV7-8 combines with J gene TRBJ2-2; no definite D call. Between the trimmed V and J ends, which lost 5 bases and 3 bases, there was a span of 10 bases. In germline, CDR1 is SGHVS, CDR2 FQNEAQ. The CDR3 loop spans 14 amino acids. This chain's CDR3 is CASSPYTDTGELFF. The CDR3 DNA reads TGTGCCAGCAGCCCTTATACGGACACCGGGGAGCTGTTTTTT.

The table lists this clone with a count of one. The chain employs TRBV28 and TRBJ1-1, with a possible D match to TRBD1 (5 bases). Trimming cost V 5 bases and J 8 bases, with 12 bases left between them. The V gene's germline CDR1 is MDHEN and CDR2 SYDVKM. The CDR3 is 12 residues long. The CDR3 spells CASSPLGREAFF. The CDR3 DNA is TGTGCCAGCAGTCCCTTGGGGCGGGAAGCTTTCTTT.

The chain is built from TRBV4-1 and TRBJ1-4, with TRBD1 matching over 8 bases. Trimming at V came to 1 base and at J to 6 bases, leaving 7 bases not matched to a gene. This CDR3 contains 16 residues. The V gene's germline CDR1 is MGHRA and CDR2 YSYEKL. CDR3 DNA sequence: TGCGCCAGCAGCCAAGTACAGGGGGGGGTTTATGAAAAACTGTTTTTT. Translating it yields CASSQVQGGVYEKLFF.

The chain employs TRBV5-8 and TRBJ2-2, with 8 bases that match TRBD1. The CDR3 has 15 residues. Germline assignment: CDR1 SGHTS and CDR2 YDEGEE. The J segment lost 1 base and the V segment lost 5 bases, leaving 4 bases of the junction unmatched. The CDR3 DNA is TGTGCCAGCAGGCTAACAGGGGGGAACACCGGGGAGCTGTTTTTT. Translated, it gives CASRLTGGNTGELFF.

In DNA form, the CDR3 reads TGTGCCAGTAGTATAGGGGAGATGAACACTGAAGCTTTCTTT. This codes for CASSIGEMNTEAFF. The chain couples TRBV19 to TRBJ1-1; D unresolved. Germline V gene lookup returns CDR1 LNHDA and CDR2 SQIVND (reference sequence). Trimming pared 1 base from V and 0 bases from J, leaving 6 bases between. This CDR3 contains 14 residues.

CDR3 region: CASSLEGAYGNTIYF. CDR3 coding DNA: TGTGCCAGCAGCTTAGAGGGGGCGTATGGAAACACCATATATTTT. The chain has TRBV11-2 and TRBJ1-3; possible D gene TRBD1, 6 bases. The ends were cut back, 0 bases at V and 3 bases at J, with 9 bases in the middle. This CDR3 comprises 15 residues. Germline V gene data show CDR1 as SGHAT and CDR2 as FQNNGV.

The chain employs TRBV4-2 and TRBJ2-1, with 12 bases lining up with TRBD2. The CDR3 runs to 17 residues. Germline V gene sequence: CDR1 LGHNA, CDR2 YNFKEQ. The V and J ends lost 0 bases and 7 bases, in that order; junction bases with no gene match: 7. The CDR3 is CASSQDPPSGGANEQFF. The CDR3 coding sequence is TGTGCCAGCAGCCAAGATCCCCCTAGCGGGGGGGCTAATGAGCAGTTCTTC.

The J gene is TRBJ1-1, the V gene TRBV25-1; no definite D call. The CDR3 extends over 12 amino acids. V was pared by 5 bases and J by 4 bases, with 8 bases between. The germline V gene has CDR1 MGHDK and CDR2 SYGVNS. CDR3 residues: CASSLLGTEAFF. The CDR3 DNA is TGTGCCAGCAGTCTCCTAGGCACTGAAGCTTTCTTT.

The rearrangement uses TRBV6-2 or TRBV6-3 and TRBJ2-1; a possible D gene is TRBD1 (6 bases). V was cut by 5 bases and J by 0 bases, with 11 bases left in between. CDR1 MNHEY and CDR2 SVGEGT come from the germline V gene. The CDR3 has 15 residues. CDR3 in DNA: TGTGCCAGCAGTATTAAGGACAGCTCCTACAATGAGCAGTTCTTC. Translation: CASSIKDSSYNEQFF.

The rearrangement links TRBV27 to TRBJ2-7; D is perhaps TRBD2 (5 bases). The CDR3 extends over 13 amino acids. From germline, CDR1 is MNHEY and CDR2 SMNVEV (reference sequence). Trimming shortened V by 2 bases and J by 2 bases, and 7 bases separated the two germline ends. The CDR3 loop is CASSLRGAYEQYF. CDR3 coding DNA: TGTGCCAGCAGTTTACGGGGTGCCTACGAGCAGTACTTC.

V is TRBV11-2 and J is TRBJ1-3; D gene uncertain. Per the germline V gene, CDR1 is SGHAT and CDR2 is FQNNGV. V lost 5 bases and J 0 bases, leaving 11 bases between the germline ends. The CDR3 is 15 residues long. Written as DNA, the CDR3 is TGTGCCAGCAGCCCAACGGCGGTCTCTGGAAACACCATATATTTT. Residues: CASSPTAVSGNTIYF.

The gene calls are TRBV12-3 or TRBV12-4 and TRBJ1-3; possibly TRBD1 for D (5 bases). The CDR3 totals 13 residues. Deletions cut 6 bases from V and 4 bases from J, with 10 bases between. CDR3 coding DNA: TGTGCCAGCAGACCGACAGCCGGAAACACCATATATTTT. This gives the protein CASRPTAGNTIYF.

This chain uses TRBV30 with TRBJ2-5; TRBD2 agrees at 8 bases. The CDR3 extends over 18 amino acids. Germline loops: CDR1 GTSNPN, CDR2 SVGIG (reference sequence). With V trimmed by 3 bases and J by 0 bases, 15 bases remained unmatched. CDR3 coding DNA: TGTGCCTGGAGCGGTTTGAATAGCGGGGCAGGCTACCAAGAGACCCAGTACTTC. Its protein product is CAWSGLNSGAGYQETQYF.

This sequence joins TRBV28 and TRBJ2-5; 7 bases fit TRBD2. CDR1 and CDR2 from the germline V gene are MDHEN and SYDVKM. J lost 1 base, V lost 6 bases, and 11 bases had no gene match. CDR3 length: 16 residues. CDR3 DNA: TGTGCCAGCAGCCCCGCGAGCGGGGCCACCCAAGAGACCCAGTACTTC. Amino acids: CASSPASGATQETQYF.

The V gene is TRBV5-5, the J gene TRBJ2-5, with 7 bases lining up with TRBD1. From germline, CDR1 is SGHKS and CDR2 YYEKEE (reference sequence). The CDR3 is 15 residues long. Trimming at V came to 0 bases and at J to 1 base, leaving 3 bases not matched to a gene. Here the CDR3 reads CASSLEGGFQETQYF. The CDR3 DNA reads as TGTGCCAGCAGCTTGGAAGGGGGCTTCCAAGAGACCCAGTACTTC.